This TCR beta chain was obtained from a study of blood T cell repertoires in COVID-19. This CDR3 spans 17 amino acids. After removal of 3 bases from V and 6 bases from J, the junction contained 13 bases not matched to a gene. The germline V gene has CDR1 SGHNT and CDR2 YYREEE (reference sequence). Libraries were prepared by immunoSEQ multiplex PCR; TCRdb keeps only in-frame clonotypes and omits some of them. The data show 210,000 or so clones, 83% seen once. The clonotype was recovered from a woman aged 45-60 years who had been exposed to COVID-19. The chain couples TRBV5-4 to TRBJ2-1; 9 bases map to TRBD2. Sequenced sample: PBMCs or T cells enriched from blood (not recorded which). The CDR3 DNA is TGTGCCAGCAGCTCGGGTATAGCGGGGGCTGCTACCAATGAGCAGTTCTTC. This gives the protein CASSSGIAGAATNEQFF.